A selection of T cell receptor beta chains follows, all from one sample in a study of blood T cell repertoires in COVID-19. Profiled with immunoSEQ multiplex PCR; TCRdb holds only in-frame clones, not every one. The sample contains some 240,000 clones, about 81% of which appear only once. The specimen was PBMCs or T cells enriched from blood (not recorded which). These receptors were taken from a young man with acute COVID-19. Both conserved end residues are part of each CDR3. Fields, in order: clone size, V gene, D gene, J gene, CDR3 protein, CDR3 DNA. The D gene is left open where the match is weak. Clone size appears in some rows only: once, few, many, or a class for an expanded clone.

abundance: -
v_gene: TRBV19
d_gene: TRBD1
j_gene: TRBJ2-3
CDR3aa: CASSIGTGAPDTQYF
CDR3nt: TGTGCCAGTAGTATAGGTACAGGGGCGCCAGATACGCAGTATTTT

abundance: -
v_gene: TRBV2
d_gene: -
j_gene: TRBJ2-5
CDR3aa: CASTTKLTQYF
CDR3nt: TGTGCCAGCACCACAAAGTTGACCCAGTACTTC

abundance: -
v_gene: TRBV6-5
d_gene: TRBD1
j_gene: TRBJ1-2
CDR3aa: CASRISQGLYGYTF
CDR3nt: TGTGCCAGCAGGATCTCACAGGGGCTCTATGGCTACACCTTC

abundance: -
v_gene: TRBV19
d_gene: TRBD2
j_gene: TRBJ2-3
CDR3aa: CASGLGTSEGDTQYF
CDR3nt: TGTGCCAGTGGCCTAGGGACTAGCGAGGGAGATACGCAGTATTTT

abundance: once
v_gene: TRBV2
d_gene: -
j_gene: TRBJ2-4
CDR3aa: CASSDRGSKNIQYF
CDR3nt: TGTGCCAGCAGTGACAGGGGCTCCAAAAACATTCAGTACTTC

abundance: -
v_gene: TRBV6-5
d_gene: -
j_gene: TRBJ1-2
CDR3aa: CASSYSTPGAFGYTF
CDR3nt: TGTGCCAGCAGTTACTCGACGCCAGGGGCCTTTGGCTACACCTTC

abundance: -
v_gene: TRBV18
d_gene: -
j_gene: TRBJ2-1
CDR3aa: CASSDNRAYNEQFF
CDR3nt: TGTGCCAGCTCTGATAACAGGGCGTACAATGAGCAGTTCTTC

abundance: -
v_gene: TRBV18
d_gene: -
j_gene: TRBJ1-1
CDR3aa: CASSIQGRDTEAFF
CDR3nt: TGTGCCAGCTCAATTCAGGGAAGGGACACTGAAGCTTTCTTT

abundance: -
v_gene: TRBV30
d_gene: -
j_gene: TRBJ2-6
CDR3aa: CAWSVRSSGANVLTF
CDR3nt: TGTGCCTGGAGTGTACGTAGCTCTGGGGCCAACGTCCTGACTTTC

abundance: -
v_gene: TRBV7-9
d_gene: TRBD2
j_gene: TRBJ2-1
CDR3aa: CASSLEGRGEQFF
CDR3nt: TGTGCCAGCAGCTTAGAGGGGAGGGGTGAGCAGTTCTTC

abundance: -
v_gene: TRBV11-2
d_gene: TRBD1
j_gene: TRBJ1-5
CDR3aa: CASSRQGDQPQHF
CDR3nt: TGTGCCAGCAGCCGACAGGGGGACCAGCCCCAGCATTTT

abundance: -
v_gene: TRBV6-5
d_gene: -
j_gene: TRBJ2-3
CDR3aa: CASIPYSGDTQYF
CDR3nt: TGTGCCAGCATTCCTTACTCGGGGGATACGCAGTATTTT

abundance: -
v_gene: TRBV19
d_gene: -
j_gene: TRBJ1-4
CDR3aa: CASSIRGGATNEKLFF
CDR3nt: TGTGCCAGTAGTATTAGGGGCGGCGCAACTAATGAAAAACTGTTTTTT

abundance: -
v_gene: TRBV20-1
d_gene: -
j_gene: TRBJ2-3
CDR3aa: CSALPTDTQYF
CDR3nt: TGCAGTGCCCTCCCCACAGATACGCAGTATTTT

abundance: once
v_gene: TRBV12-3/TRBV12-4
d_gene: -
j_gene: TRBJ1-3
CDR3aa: CASRGRAKNTIYF
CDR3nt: TGTGCCAGCAGGGGCAGGGCAAAAAACACCATATATTTT

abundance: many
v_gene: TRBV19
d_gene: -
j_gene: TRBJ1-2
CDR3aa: CASTPSQGVPNYGYTF
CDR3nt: TGTGCCAGCACCCCATCCCAAGGGGTTCCTAACTATGGCTACACCTTC

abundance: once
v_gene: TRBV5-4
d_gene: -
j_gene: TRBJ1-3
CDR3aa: CASSQPGNTIYF
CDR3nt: TGTGCCAGCAGCCAACCCGGGAACACCATATATTTT

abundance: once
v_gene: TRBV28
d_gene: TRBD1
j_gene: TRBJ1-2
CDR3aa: CASSPQGAGNYGYTF
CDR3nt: TGTGCCAGCAGCCCCCAGGGGGCCGGTAACTATGGCTACACCTTC

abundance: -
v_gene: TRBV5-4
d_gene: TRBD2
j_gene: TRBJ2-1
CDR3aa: CASSFPSGRVGEQFF
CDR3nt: TGTGCCAGCAGCTTCCCCAGCGGGAGGGTCGGGGAGCAGTTCTTC

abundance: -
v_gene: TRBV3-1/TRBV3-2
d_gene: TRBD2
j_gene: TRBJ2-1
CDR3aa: CASSQETRLAGGREQFF
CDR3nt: TGTGCCAGCAGCCAAGAGACAAGGCTAGCGGGAGGGCGAGAGCAGTTCTTC

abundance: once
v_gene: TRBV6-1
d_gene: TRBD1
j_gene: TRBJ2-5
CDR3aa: CASSEYGTGASETQYF
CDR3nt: TGTGCCAGCAGTGAATATGGGACAGGGGCGTCGGAGACCCAGTACTTC

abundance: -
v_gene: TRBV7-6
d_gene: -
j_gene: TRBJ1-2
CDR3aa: CASSFGGLDTF
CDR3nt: TGTGCCAGCAGCTTCGGGGGTCTAGACACCTTC

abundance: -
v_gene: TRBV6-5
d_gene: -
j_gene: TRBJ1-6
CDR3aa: CASRAFQGWDSPLHF
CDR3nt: TGTGCCAGCAGAGCTTTTCAGGGGTGGGATTCACCCCTCCACTTT

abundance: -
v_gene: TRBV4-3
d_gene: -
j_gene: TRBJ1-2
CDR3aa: CASSQGDETERYTF
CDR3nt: TGCGCCAGCAGCCAAGGTGACGAGACAGAAAGGTACACCTTC

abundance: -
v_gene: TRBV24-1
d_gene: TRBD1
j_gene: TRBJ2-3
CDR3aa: CATSDRGQGPDTQYF
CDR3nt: TGTGCCACCAGTGATCGGGGACAGGGTCCAGATACGCAGTATTTT

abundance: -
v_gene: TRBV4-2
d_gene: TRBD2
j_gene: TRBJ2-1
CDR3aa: CASSQGGGGKDNEQFF
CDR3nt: TGTGCCAGCAGCCAAGGGGGCGGGGGGAAGGACAATGAGCAGTTCTTC

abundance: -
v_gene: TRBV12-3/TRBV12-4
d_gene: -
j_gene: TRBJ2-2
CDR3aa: CASSVVTGELFF
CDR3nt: TGTGCCAGCTCCGTTGTCACCGGGGAGCTGTTTTTT

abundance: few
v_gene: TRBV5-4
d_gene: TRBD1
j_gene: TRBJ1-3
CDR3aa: CAGGTGNGNTIYF
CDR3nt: TGTGCCGGAGGGACAGGGAACGGAAACACCATATATTTT

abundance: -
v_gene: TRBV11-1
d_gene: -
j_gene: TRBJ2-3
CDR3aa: CASGGYRTDTQYF
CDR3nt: TGTGCCAGCGGAGGGTACCGCACAGATACGCAGTATTTT

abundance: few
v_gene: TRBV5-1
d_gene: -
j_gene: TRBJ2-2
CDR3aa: CASSPTLGPAGELFF
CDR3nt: TGCGCCAGCAGCCCCACCCTAGGTCCGGCCGGGGAGCTGTTTTTT

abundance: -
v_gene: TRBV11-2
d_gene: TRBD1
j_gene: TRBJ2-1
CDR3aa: CASSLGQGKANEQFF
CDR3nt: TGTGCCAGCAGCTTAGGACAGGGGAAGGCCAATGAGCAGTTCTTC

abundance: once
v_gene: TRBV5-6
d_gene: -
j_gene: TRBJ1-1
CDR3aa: CASSYNREAFF
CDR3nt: TGTGCCAGCAGCTATAACAGAGAAGCTTTCTTT

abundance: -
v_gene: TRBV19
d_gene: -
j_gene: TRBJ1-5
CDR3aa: CASSTQDSQPQHF
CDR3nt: TGTGCCAGTAGTACCCAGGACAGCCAGCCCCAGCATTTT

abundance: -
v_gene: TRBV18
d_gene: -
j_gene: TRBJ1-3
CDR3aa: CASSPLPRDTIYF
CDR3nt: TGTGCCAGCTCACCCCTACCTCGAGACACCATATATTTT

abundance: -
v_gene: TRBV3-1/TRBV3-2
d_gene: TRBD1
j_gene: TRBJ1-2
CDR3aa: CASRLTGTGYGYTF
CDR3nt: TGTGCCAGCAGGCTAACCGGGACAGGGTATGGCTACACCTTC

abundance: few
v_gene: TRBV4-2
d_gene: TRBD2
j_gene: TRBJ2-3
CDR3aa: CASSQEEAAGADTQYF
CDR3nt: TGTGCCAGCAGCCAAGAAGAGGCAGCGGGAGCAGATACGCAGTATTTT

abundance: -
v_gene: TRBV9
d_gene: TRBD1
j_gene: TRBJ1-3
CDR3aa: CASSPTGVGNTIYF
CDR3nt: TGTGCCAGCAGCCCAACAGGGGTTGGAAACACCATATATTTT

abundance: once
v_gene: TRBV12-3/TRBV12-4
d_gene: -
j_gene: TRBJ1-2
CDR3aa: CASSFPGYGYTF
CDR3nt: TGTGCCAGCAGTTTTCCCGGGTATGGCTACACCTTC

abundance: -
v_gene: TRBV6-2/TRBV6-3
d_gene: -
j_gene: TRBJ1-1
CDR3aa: CASSYPKNTEAFF
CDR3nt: TGTGCCAGCAGTTATCCCAAGAACACTGAAGCTTTCTTT

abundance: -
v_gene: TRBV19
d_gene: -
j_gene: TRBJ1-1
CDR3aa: CASTSGWTGLSLEAFF
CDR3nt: -

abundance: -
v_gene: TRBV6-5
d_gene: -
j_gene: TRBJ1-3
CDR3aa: CASSQDNYSGNTIYF
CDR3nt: TGTGCCAGCAGCCAAGACAATTACTCTGGAAACACCATATATTTT

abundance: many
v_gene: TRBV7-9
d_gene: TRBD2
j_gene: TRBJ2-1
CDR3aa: CASSLRGVNEQFF
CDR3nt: TGTGCCAGCAGCCTGCGGGGGGTCAATGAGCAGTTCTTC

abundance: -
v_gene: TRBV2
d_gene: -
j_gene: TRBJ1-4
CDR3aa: CARAGLTGEKLFF
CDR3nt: TGTGCCAGGGCGGGTCTAACGGGGGAAAAACTGTTTTTT

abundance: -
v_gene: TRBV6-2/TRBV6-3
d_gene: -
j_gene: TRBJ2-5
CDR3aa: CASSYSISGTKETQYF
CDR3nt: TGTGCCAGCAGTTACTCGATCTCCGGGACAAAAGAGACCCAGTACTTC

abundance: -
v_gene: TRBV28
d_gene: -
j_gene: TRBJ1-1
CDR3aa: CASSLMVGLGEAFF
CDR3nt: TGTGCCAGCAGTTTAATGGTAGGACTGGGTGAAGCTTTCTTT

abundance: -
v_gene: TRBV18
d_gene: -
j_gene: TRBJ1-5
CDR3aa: CASSPQGQRNQPQHF
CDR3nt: TGTGCCAGCTCACCGCAGGGGCAGCGCAATCAGCCCCAGCATTTT

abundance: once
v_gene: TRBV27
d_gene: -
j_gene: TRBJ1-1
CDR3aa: CASSPTEGVNTEAFF
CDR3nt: TGTGCCAGCAGTCCTACAGAAGGGGTGAACACTGAAGCTTTCTTT

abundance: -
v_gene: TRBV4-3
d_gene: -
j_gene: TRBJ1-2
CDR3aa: CASSQDRRARYGYTF
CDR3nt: TGCGCCAGCAGCCAAGATCGCAGGGCCCGCTATGGCTACACCTTC

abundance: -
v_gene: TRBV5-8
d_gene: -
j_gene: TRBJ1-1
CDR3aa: CAGQKIGTEAFF
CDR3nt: TGTGCCGGACAGAAAATAGGGACTGAAGCTTTCTTT

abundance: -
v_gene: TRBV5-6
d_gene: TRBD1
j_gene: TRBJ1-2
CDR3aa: CASSLVDRGLGGYTF
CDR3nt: TGTGCCAGCAGCTTGGTCGACAGGGGGTTAGGTGGCTACACCTTC

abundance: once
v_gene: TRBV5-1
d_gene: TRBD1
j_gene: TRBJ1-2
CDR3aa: CASSLEGQGVYGYTF
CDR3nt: TGTGCCAGCAGCTTGGAGGGACAGGGGGTCTATGGCTACACCTTC

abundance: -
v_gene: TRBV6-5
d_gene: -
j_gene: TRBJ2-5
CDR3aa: CASMGIGASQETQYF
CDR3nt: TGTGCCAGCATGGGAATAGGGGCGTCCCAAGAGACCCAGTACTTC

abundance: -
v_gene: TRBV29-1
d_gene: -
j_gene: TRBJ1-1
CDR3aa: CSAPGQGGEAFF
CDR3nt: TGCAGCGCCCCGGGACAAGGGGGAGAAGCTTTCTTT